This T cell receptor beta chain originates from a study of blood T cells in healthy people across ages. Trimming took off 0 bases at V and 11 bases at J, with 13 bases between the two ends. The germline gives CDR1 SGHAT, CDR2 FQNNGV. The CDR3 loop spans 13 amino acids. It was with a sample-barcoded 5' primer and a J-beta primer mix that a second PCR of roughly 7 to 12 cycles was run. A template-switch adaptor with 12 random nucleotides tagged each cDNA molecule. The study obtained at least 2.5 million CDR3-containing paired-end reads from every sample. TCRdb reprocessed the 5' RACE reads via MiXCR and lists one record per CDR3 protein. Here the sample spans around 2 million distinct CDR3 sequences, around 42% being singletons. Ranging in age from roughly 6 to 90, the donors were healthy Caucasian individuals from Russia. Extracted total RNA amounted to at least 5.5 micrograms for each sample.

Source material: blood. The origin of this receptor is a human donor in good health. This sequence joins TRBV11-2 and TRBJ2-5, with D unresolved. CDR3 sequence: CASSLDPAEEQYF. CDR3 nucleotide sequence: TGTGCCAGCAGCTTAGATCCCGCGGAAGAGCAGTACTTC.